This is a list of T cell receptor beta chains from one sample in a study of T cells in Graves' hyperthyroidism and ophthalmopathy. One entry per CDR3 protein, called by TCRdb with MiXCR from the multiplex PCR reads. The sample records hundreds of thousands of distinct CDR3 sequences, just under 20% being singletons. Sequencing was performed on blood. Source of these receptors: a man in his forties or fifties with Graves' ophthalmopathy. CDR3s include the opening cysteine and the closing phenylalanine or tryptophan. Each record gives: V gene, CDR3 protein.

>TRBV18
CASVGQMNTEAFF
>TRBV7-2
CASSLAGSSGRLNEQFF
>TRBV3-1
CASTLDAGRGKLFF
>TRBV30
CAWSVAAGFYEQYF
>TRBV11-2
CASSFRARGYGDTQYF
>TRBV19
CASQLPGNQPQHF
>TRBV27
CASSLTPGGGGYTF
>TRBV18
CASSHVAGAEAFF
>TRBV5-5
CASSLVLAGGTIYEQYF
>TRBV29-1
CSVDPGQGASEQYF
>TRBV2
CASIEQPNTEAFF
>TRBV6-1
CASSSRTSGMEAGTQYF
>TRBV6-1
CATRGVGNQPQHF
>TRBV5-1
CASSLASGFGTGNNYGYTF
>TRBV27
CASRKGGGVGGTEAFF
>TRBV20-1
CSARNPGTDHSYEQYF
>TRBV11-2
CASSLVRTGITDTQYF
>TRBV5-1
CASSSTTGTGELFF
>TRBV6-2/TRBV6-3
CASSYSKAGSLEAFF
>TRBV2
CASSDARTSSNEQFF
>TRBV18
CASSPRGGRGNQPQHF
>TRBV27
CASRDRTGGLARETQYF
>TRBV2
CASRGIRDRQEAFF
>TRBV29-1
CSVRRLDYGYTF
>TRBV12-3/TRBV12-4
CASSLALGRISNQPQHF
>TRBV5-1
CASSLAGGLETQYF
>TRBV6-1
CASTLRTGQPQHF
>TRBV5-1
CASSEGQGHWNEQFF